The 24 T cell receptor beta chains given below trace back to one sample, sequenced in a study of T cells in Graves' hyperthyroidism and ophthalmopathy (dated 2019 in TCRdb). The method was multiplex PCR. Sequencing was carried out with an Illumina HiSeq 2000. The TCR beta CDR3 regions were amplified from the RNA transcripts. The TCR CDR3 was subjected to a first round of RT-PCR using the HTBI primer set and the Qiagen OneStep RT-PCR kit. The raw public data were reprocessed by TCRdb itself: fastp quality trimming at Q25, MiXCR clonotype calling, in-frame beta chains only. Rows matching on CDR3 protein sequence are summarized as one entry with the most common DNA and genes. Within this sample are 350,000 or so distinct CDR3 sequences, with over 15% of them counted one time only. Roughly 49% of the sample comes from the top ten. Input material: blood. The origin of the receptors is a woman in her forties or fifties with Graves' hyperthyroidism.

Worth noting for this clonotype: A junction end diverges from the germline sequence, so it may reflect a read error. The chain employs TRBV11-2 and TRBJ1-6, with 7 nucleotides matching TRBD1. The CDR3 is 16 amino acids. The germline V gene encodes CDR1 SGHAT and CDR2 FQNNGV. Here the CDR3 DNA reads TGTGCCGGCAGCTTAGCCCGGACAGGTTGGAATTCACCCCTCCACTTT. Translation gives CAGSLARTGWNSPLHF.

The genes are TRBV12-3 or TRBV12-4 and TRBJ1-2; 8 nucleotides agree with TRBD1. Germline trimming cut 5 bases from V and 4 bases from J; bases unmatched to any gene: 3. This CDR3 has 13 amino acids. The CDR3 region has the DNA TGTGCCAGCAGTGACAGGGGTGCCTATGGCTACACCTTC. Its translation is CASSDRGAYGYTF.

In its sample, this clonotype was seen a few times. This rearrangement joins TRBV12-3 or TRBV12-4 to TRBJ2-1, with 7 bases fitting TRBD1. The junction had 11 bases not matched to a gene; V was cut back by 5 bases and J by 7 bases. The CDR3 totals 15 residues. CDR3: CASSPTGVANNEQFF. DNA for the CDR3: TGTGCCAGCAGTCCAACAGGGGTCGCTAATAATGAGCAGTTCTTC.

This clonotype was seen at least ten times. The chain recombines TRBV12-3 or TRBV12-4 with TRBJ2-3; D is perhaps TRBD1 (6 bases). Trimming left V 5 bases short and J 1 base short, with 10 bases between. The CDR3 consists of 14 residues. CDR3 amino acids: CASSLQGGTDTQYF. DNA for the CDR3: TGTGCCAGCAGTCTACAGGGTGGCACAGATACGCAGTATTTT.

In this sample, this clonotype turned up many times. V is TRBV6-5 and J is TRBJ1-4; D not resolved. V gave up 0 bases and J gave up 1 base, with 6 bases separating them. This CDR3 contains 15 residues. The germline gives CDR1 MNHEY, CDR2 SVGAGI. CDR3 residues: CASSYSGVTNEKLFF. CDR3 DNA: TGTGCCAGCAGTTACTCCGGAGTAACTAATGAAAAACTGTTTTTT.

The chain is built from TRBV20-1 and TRBJ2-1; TRBD1 matches 7 bases. This CDR3 is 12 amino acids long. Germline V lookup: CDR1 DFQATT, CDR2 SNEGSKA (reference sequence). After removal of 3 bases from V and 8 bases from J, the junction contained 4 bases not matched to a gene. CDR3 in amino acids: CSASEGADEQFF. The DNA for the CDR3 is TGCAGTGCTAGCGAGGGGGCTGATGAGCAGTTCTTC.

This clonotype was counted ten times or more. The chain is built from TRBV20-1 and TRBJ2-7; D may be TRBD2 (6 bases). The CDR3 covers 12 residues. CDR1 and CDR2 (germline): DFQATT, SNEGSKA (reference sequence). The germline V and J ends were trimmed by 3 bases and 6 bases, with 12 bases remaining between them. CDR3 sequence reads: CSASPPGGEQYV. As DNA, the CDR3 is TGCAGTGCTAGCCCCCCCGGGGGCGAGCAGTACGTC.

This clonotype was seen repeatedly, ten times or more. This chain links TRBV28 with TRBJ1-5, with D possibly matching TRBD1 (5 bases). Trimming cost V 2 bases and J 2 bases, with 10 bases left between them. The germline V gene has CDR1 MDHEN and CDR2 SYDVKM. This CDR3 has 15 amino acids. For the CDR3, the DNA is TGTGCCAGCAGTTTACAGGGAGGGGGCAATCAGCCCCAGCATTTT. Its translation is CASSLQGGGNQPQHF. The full variable domain, with the rest looked up from reference TRBV28 and TRBJ1-5, is DVKVTQSSRYLVKRTGEKVFLECVQDMDHENMFWYRQDPGLGLRLIYFSYDVKMKEKGDIPEGYSVSREKKERFSLILESASTNQTSMYLCASSLQGGGNQPQHFGDGTRLSIL.

J is TRBJ2-2 and V is TRBV5-1; possible D gene TRBD2, 5 bases. The CDR3 consists of 17 residues. CDR1 SGHRS and CDR2 YFSETQ come from the germline V gene. The V gene lost 3 bases and the J gene lost 1 base, with 16 bases spanning the gap. DNA of the CDR3: TGCGCCAGCAGCTGGACCCCCAGCGGAGGGAACACCGGGGAGCTGTTTTTT. Residues: CASSWTPSGGNTGELFF.

In its sample, this clonotype was seen a few times. The V call is TRBV9, the J call TRBJ1-6; TRBD1 might be the D (5 bases). V was cut by 4 bases and J by 9 bases, with 17 bases left in between. The CDR3 has 15 residues. CDR1 is SGDLS and CDR2 is YYNGEE in the germline V gene. Here the CDR3 DNA reads TGTGCCAGCAGCCCCCAGTCGGGGGTCGGTTCACCCCTCCACTTT. Translating it yields CASSPQSGVGSPLHF. The whole variable domain, filled in from reference TRBV9 and TRBJ1-6, reads DSGVTQTPKHLITATGQRVTLRCSPRSGDLSVYWYQQSLDQGLQFLIQYYNGEERAKGNILERFSAQQFPDLHSELNLSSLELGDSALYFCASSPQSGVGSPLHFGNGTRLTVT.

This clonotype has a count of ten or more. CDR3 nucleotide sequence: TGCGCCAGCAGCTTGGACGGCTCCACACTGAACGCTTTCTTT. It yields the protein CASSLDGSTLNAFF. V gene TRBV5-1 combines with J gene TRBJ1-1, with D uncertain. The length of the CDR3 is 14 residues. Per germline, CDR1 SGHRS and CDR2 YFSETQ. V gave up 0 bases and J gave up 11 bases, with 17 bases separating them.

There are a few counts of this clonotype. The V and J genes are TRBV6-5 and TRBJ2-1; tentatively, D is TRBD2 (6 bases). The CDR3 covers 17 residues. Trimming left V 0 bases short and J 0 bases short, with 12 bases between. Germline loops: CDR1 MNHEY, CDR2 SVGAGI. This CDR3 is CASSYSSSGSSYNEQFF. The CDR3 DNA is TGTGCCAGCAGTTACTCAAGTAGCGGAAGCTCCTACAATGAGCAGTTCTTC.

This clonotype turned up a few times. The rearrangement links TRBV20-1 to TRBJ2-5; 8 nucleotides agree with TRBD1. CDR1 and CDR2 from the germline V gene are DFQATT and SNEGSKA (reference sequence). V gave up 1 base and J gave up 5 bases; unmatched junction bases: 12. CDR3 size: 16 residues. CDR3 in amino acids: CSARAWGSGGSETQYF. CDR3 DNA: TGCAGTGCTAGAGCTTGGGGTTCAGGGGGCTCGGAGACCCAGTACTTC.

This clonotype was counted at least ten times. The chain uses TRBV7-8 and TRBJ1-2, with 8 bases that match TRBD1. Germline V gene sequence: CDR1 SGHVS, CDR2 FQNEAQ. J was trimmed by 0 bases and V by 1 base; bases with no gene match: 1. The CDR3 length is 15 residues. Here the CDR3 reads CASSLGTGPNYGYTF. Written as DNA, the CDR3 is TGTGCCAGCAGCTTAGGGACAGGGCCTAACTATGGCTACACCTTC. The full variable domain, in which reference TRBV7-8 and TRBJ1-2 provide the parts outside the CDR3, is GAGVSQSPRYKVAKRGQDVALRCDPISGHVSLFWYQQALGQGPEFLTYFQNEAQLDKSGLPSDRFFAERPEGSVSTLKIQRTQQEDSAVYLCASSLGTGPNYGYTFGSGTRLTVV.

This clonotype was observed many times. V and J are TRBV11-2 and TRBJ2-1; no reliable D call. V was cut by 3 bases and J by 2 bases, with 11 bases left in between. Germline lookup yields CDR1 SGHAT and CDR2 FQNNGV. This CDR3 has 15 amino acids. CDR3: CASSFSQATYNEQFF. The CDR3 nucleotides read TGTGCCAGCAGCTTTTCCCAGGCCACCTACAATGAGCAGTTCTTC.

This clonotype has a count of ten or more. This chain links TRBV6-1 with TRBJ1-1; D not resolved. The length of the CDR3 is 12 residues. The germline V gene encodes CDR1 MNHNS and CDR2 SASEGT. Trimming cost V 6 bases and J 1 base, with 6 bases left between them. The DNA for the CDR3 is TGTGCCAGCAGAGGACGGAACACTGAAGCTTTCTTT. Protein sequence: CASRGRNTEAFF.

At least ten counts were recorded for this clonotype. V is TRBV2 and J is TRBJ2-2; 10 bases map to TRBD2. Germline loops: CDR1 SNHLY, CDR2 FYNNEI. Germline trimming cut 2 bases from V and 5 bases from J; bases unmatched to any gene: 2. CDR3 length: 15 amino acids. CDR3 in amino acids: CASSEQLAGTGELFF. The CDR3 DNA sequence: TGTGCCAGCAGTGAACAACTAGCGGGAACCGGGGAGCTGTTTTTT.

This clonotype was counted ten times or more. This chain joins TRBV11-2 and TRBJ2-7; tentative D call: TRBD1 (5 bases). Germline lookup yields CDR1 SGHAT and CDR2 FQNNGV. V lost 0 bases and J 3 bases, leaving 6 bases between the germline ends. CDR3 length equals 13 residues. Written as DNA, the CDR3 is TGTGCCAGCAGCTTAGAGACAGTCTACGAGCAGTACTTC. Amino acid sequence: CASSLETVYEQYF. Filled out from reference TRBV11-2 and TRBJ2-7, the complete variable domain reads EAGVAQSPRYKIIEKRQSVAFWCNPISGHATLYWYQQILGQGPKLLIQFQNNGVVDDSQLPKDRFSAERLKGVDSTLKIQPAKLEDSAVYLCASSLETVYEQYFGPGTRLTVT.

This clonotype has a handful of counts. This rearrangement joins TRBV2 to TRBJ2-7; 8 positions agree with TRBD1. V trimming: 5 bases; J trimming: 5 bases; junction bases outside the gene matches: 11. The V gene's germline CDR1 is SNHLY and CDR2 FYNNEI. There are 15 residues in the CDR3. CDR3 bases: TGTGCCAGCAGTTCTCCGGACAGGGTTCCCCACGAGCAGTACTTC. Translation gives CASSSPDRVPHEQYF.

This clonotype appeared once. The chain links TRBV7-3 to TRBJ1-5; 8 bases are shared with TRBD1. CDR3 length equals 16 residues. Trimming took 1 base from V and 4 from J; bases not matched to a gene: 6. Germline loops: CDR1 SGHTA, CDR2 FQGTGA. For the CDR3, the DNA is TGTGCCAGCAGCTTAATAGGGGACAGGCTTAATCAGCCCCAGCATTTT. Translating it yields CASSLIGDRLNQPQHF.

The table lists this clonotype with a few counts. The chain is built from TRBV7-2 and TRBJ2-1; 8 positions match TRBD1. The CDR3 spans 15 residues. Germline trimming cut 4 bases from V and 9 bases from J; bases unmatched to any gene: 11. CDR1 is SGHTA, CDR2 FQGNSA, per germline. The CDR3 region is CASSSGGAKGGEQFF. For the CDR3, the DNA is TGTGCCAGCAGCTCAGGGGGCGCCAAGGGGGGTGAGCAGTTCTTC.

This clonotype was seen at least ten times. The chain is built from TRBV4-2 and TRBJ1-5; maybe TRBD1 (5 bases). Trimming took off 0 bases at V and 4 bases at J, with 13 bases between the two ends. From germline, CDR1 is LGHNA and CDR2 YNFKEQ. The CDR3 sequence is 16 residues long. The CDR3 loop reads CASSQDRFRENQPQHF. CDR3 in DNA: TGTGCCAGCAGCCAAGATCGGTTCAGGGAGAATCAGCCCCAGCATTTT.

This clonotype was seen repeatedly, ten times or more. The V call is TRBV7-8, the J call TRBJ1-2; no reliable D call. The CDR3 has 12 amino acids. Germline assignment: CDR1 SGHVS and CDR2 FQNEAQ. Trimming removed 4 bases at V and 8 bases at J, with 11 bases between. In nucleotides, the CDR3 is TGTGCCAGCAGCTCCGTGAAGGGAGGCTACACCTTC. Its translation is CASSSVKGGYTF. The complete variable domain, with remaining parts taken from reference TRBV7-8 and TRBJ1-2, reads GAGVSQSPRYKVAKRGQDVALRCDPISGHVSLFWYQQALGQGPEFLTYFQNEAQLDKSGLPSDRFFAERPEGSVSTLKIQRTQQEDSAVYLCASSSVKGGYTFGSGTRLTVV.

The gene calls are TRBV20-1 and TRBJ2-3; D is possibly TRBD2 (5 bases). Germline loops: CDR1 DFQATT, CDR2 SNEGSKA (reference sequence). The V end was cut by 7 bases, the J end by 1 base, with 21 bases between. The CDR3 totals 16 residues. This chain's CDR3 is CSGASVTGFGTDTQYF. DNA of the CDR3: TGCAGTGGAGCCTCGGTAACGGGGTTTGGCACAGATACGCAGTATTTT.